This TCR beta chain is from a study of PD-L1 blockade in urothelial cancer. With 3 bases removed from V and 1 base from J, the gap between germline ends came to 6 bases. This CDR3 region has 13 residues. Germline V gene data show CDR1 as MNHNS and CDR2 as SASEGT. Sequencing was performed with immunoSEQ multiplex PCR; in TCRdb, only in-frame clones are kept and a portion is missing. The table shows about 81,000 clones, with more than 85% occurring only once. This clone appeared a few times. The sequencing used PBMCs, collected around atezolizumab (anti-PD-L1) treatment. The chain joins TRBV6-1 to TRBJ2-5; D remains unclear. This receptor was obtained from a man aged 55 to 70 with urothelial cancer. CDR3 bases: TGTGCCAGCAGTGACCCAGGCCAAGAGACCCAGTACTTC. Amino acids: CASSDPGQETQYF.